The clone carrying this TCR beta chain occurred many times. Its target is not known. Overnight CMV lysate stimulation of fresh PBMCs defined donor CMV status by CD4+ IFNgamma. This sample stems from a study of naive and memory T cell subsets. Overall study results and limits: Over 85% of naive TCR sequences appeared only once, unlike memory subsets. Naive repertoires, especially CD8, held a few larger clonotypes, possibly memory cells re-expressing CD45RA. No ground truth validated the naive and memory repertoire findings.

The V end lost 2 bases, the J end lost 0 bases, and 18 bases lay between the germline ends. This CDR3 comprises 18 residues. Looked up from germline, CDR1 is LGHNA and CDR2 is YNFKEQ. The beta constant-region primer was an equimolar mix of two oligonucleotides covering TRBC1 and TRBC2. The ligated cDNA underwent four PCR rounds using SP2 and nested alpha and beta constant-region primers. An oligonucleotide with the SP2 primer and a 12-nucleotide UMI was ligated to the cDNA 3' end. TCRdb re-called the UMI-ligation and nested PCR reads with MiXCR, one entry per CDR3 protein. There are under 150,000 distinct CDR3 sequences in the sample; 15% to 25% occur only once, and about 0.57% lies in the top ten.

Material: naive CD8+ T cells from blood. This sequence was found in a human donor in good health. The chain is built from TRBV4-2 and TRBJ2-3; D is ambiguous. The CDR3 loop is CASSQPLEATYSTDTQYF. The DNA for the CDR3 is TGTGCCAGCAGCCAACCTCTTGAGGCGACGTATAGCACAGATACGCAGTATTTT.